Below are 29 T cell receptor beta chains sequenced from a single sample in a study of cytomegalovirus exposure and HLA in healthy donors. Vbeta (60) and Jbeta (13) primers were used in the PCR. Sequencing was performed with immunoSEQ multiplex PCR; in TCRdb, only in-frame clones are kept and a portion is missing. The data hold approximately 92,000 clones, with around 74% observed a single time. Sequencing was carried out using PBMCs. The receptors stem from a man aged 45-60 years in good health and CMV-seropositive.

The V gene is TRBV4-1, the J gene TRBJ1-1; D not resolved. This CDR3 is 16 amino acids long. V was cut by 3 bases and J by 7 bases, with 21 bases left in between. CDR1 and CDR2 from the germline V gene are MGHRA and YSYEKL. The CDR3 protein is CASSQAPVGPAIEAFF. In DNA, the CDR3 is TGCGCCAGCAGCCAGGCTCCTGTGGGCCCAGCAATTGAAGCTTTCTTT.

Only one count was recorded for this clone. V is TRBV27 and J is TRBJ1-1, with TRBD1 as a possible D gene (6 bases). The CDR3 has 13 amino acids. Germline V lookup: CDR1 MNHEY, CDR2 SMNVEV (reference sequence). V shed 4 bases and J shed 5 bases, with 11 bases lying between them. DNA of the CDR3: TGTGCCAGCAGTTGGGTTCAGGGGACTGAAGCTTTCTTT. As protein: CASSWVQGTEAFF.

This clone was counted between two and nine times. The chain employs TRBV11-2 and TRBJ2-1; D may be TRBD2 (5 bases). CDR1 SGHAT and CDR2 FQNNGV come from the germline V gene. Trimming removed 3 bases at V and 9 bases at J, with 18 bases between. This CDR3 is 15 amino acids long. The CDR3 protein is CASSFVAGQVGEQFF. The DNA for the CDR3 is TGTGCCAGCAGCTTTGTGGCGGGTCAGGTCGGTGAGCAGTTCTTC.

This chain links TRBV10-3 with TRBJ2-7; D may be TRBD1 (6 bases). Germline V gene data show CDR1 as ENHRY and CDR2 as SYGVKD. Trimming pared 1 base from V and 0 bases from J, leaving 10 bases between. The CDR3 extends over 15 amino acids. The CDR3 loop reads CAISELGAISYEQYF. The CDR3 bases are TGTGCCATCAGTGAGTTGGGGGCTATCTCCTACGAGCAGTACTTC.

The genes are TRBV2 and TRBJ2-7, with 7 positions matching TRBD1. The CDR3 runs 12 residues. The junction had 8 bases not matched to a gene; V was cut back by 9 bases and J by 6 bases. CDR1 and CDR2 from the germline V gene are SNHLY and FYNNEI. The CDR3, as DNA: TGTGCCAGTGACAGGGAAGGTCGCGAGCAGTACTTC. Protein: CASDREGREQYF.

This chain joins TRBV6-5 and TRBJ1-3; TRBD1 matches 8 bases. The CDR3 is made up of 14 amino acids. Germline V lookup: CDR1 MNHEY, CDR2 SVGAGI. Trimming removed 8 bases from V and 4 bases from J; junction bases left unmatched: 7. CDR3 coding DNA: TGTGCCAGCTTAGGAAGGACAGGGGGAAACACCATATATTTT. This gives the protein CASLGRTGGNTIYF.

A few counts support this clone. V and J are TRBV5-1 and TRBJ2-7, with 7 bases matching TRBD1. Trimming cost V 3 bases and J 5 bases; bases outside gene matches: 8. Germline CDR1 and CDR2: SGHRS and YFSETQ. CDR3 length: 14 amino acids. The chain's CDR3 is CASSWGTALDEQYF. The CDR3 coding sequence is TGCGCCAGCAGCTGGGGGACAGCGTTGGACGAGCAGTACTTC.

The V and J genes are TRBV14 and TRBJ2-7, with D unclear. Germline CDR1 reads SGHDN; CDR2 reads FVKESK. The CDR3 extends over 14 amino acids. Between the trimmed V and J ends, which lost 0 bases and 2 bases, there was a span of 8 bases. CDR3 in amino acids: CASSQEPPTYEQYF. CDR3 in DNA: TGTGCCAGCAGCCAAGAGCCACCTACCTACGAGCAGTACTTC. Full variable domain (remainder filled in from reference TRBV14 and TRBJ2-7): EAGVTQFPSHSVIEKGQTVTLRCDPISGHDNLYWYRRVMGKEIKFLLHFVKESKQDESGMPNNRFLAERTGGTYSTLKVQPAELEDSGVYFCASSQEPPTYEQYFGPGTRLTVT.

The chain joins TRBV7-6 to TRBJ1-2, with 7 bases that match TRBD1. The CDR3 is made up of 15 amino acids. Germline CDR1 is SGHVS and CDR2 is FNYEAQ. V gave up 1 base and J gave up 1 base; unmatched junction bases: 3. For the CDR3, the DNA is TGTGCCAGCAGCTTAGGGACAGGCGTTAACTATGGCTACACCTTC. Its translation is CASSLGTGVNYGYTF.

The rearrangement links TRBV18 to TRBJ2-2; 7 nucleotides agree with TRBD1. The V gene end was trimmed by 0 bases and the J gene end by 1 base; junction bases not matched to a gene: 2. CDR1 is KGHSH, CDR2 LQKENI, per germline. The CDR3 has 16 amino acids. The CDR3 nucleotides read TGTGCCAGCTCACCACCGGGACAGTTGAACACCGGGGAGCTGTTTTTT. Translated: CASSPPGQLNTGELFF.

V gene TRBV7-2 combines with J gene TRBJ1-1; 7 bases line up with TRBD1. With 7 bases clipped from V and 0 bases from J, the junction kept 5 bases outside the gene matches. The length of the CDR3 is 14 residues. Germline assignment: CDR1 SGHTA and CDR2 FQGNSA. The CDR3 DNA sequence: TGTGCCAGCATTTCGGGACAGCTGAACACTGAAGCTTTCTTT. Translating it yields CASISGQLNTEAFF.

This chain joins TRBV11-3 and TRBJ2-3, with D tentatively TRBD1 (6 bases). Trimming took off 5 bases at V and 0 bases at J, with 9 bases between the two ends. From germline, CDR1 is SGHNT and CDR2 YENEEA. The CDR3 covers 14 residues. The CDR3 spells CASSQDRSTDTQYF. DNA for the CDR3: TGTGCCAGCAGCCAAGACAGGAGCACAGATACGCAGTATTTT.

The chain has TRBV5-1 and TRBJ2-1; D gene uncertain. The CDR3 is 14 residues long. The V gene's germline CDR1 is SGHRS and CDR2 YFSETQ. V lost 4 bases to trimming and J lost 5 bases, with 13 bases between them. As DNA, the CDR3 is TGCGCCAGCAGCCCGAGCGCATCGGACAATGAGCAGTTCTTC. Its translation is CASSPSASDNEQFF.

This chain uses TRBV5-4 with TRBJ2-7; TRBD1 matches at 8 bases. Germline assignment: CDR1 SGHNT and CDR2 YYREEE (reference sequence). The trim removed 4 bases at V and 2 bases at J, leaving 8 bases unmatched. The CDR3 runs to 15 residues. This CDR3 reads CASSLDRGKAYEQYF. CDR3 in DNA: TGTGCCAGCAGCCTTGACAGGGGAAAGGCCTACGAGCAGTACTTC.

The rearrangement joins TRBV7-3 to TRBJ2-3, with D perhaps TRBD1 (6 bases). CDR3 length equals 14 residues. The germline CDR1 and CDR2 sequences are SGHTA and FQGTGA. V gave up 2 bases and J gave up 4 bases, with 10 bases separating them. In nucleotides, the CDR3 is TGTGCCAGCAGCTTAGTCAGGGGAGCAGATACGCAGTATTTT. Residues: CASSLVRGADTQYF.

The chain employs TRBV5-1 and TRBJ2-1; possibly TRBD1 for D (5 bases). V was clipped by 0 bases and J by 5 bases, with 9 bases between them. Per the germline V gene, CDR1 is SGHRS and CDR2 is YFSETQ. CDR3 size: 14 residues. This CDR3 is CASSLGGADNEQFF. CDR3 DNA: TGCGCCAGCAGCTTGGGGGGCGCGGACAATGAGCAGTTCTTC.

This chain uses TRBV5-1 with TRBJ2-5; TRBD2 aligns across 7 bases. The germline V gene encodes CDR1 SGHRS and CDR2 YFSETQ. Trimming took 4 bases from V and 1 from J; bases not matched to a gene: 4. The CDR3 covers 14 residues. The CDR3 loop reads CASSPRGIQETQYF. The CDR3 DNA follows: TGCGCCAGCAGCCCGCGGGGGATCCAAGAGACCCAGTACTTC.

V and J are TRBV9 and TRBJ2-3; D is unclear. V lost 2 bases to trimming and J lost 4 bases, with 14 bases between them. Germline V lookup: CDR1 SGDLS, CDR2 YYNGEE. This CDR3 spans 15 amino acids. CDR3 nucleotide sequence: TGTGCCAGCAGCGTTTTCGTTGGCATCGCAGATACGCAGTATTTT. Residues: CASSVFVGIADTQYF.

The chain joins TRBV29-1 to TRBJ2-7; 10 positions agree with TRBD1. After removal of 7 bases from V and 4 bases from J, the junction contained 7 bases not matched to a gene. The germline gives CDR1 SQVTM, CDR2 ANQGSEA. This CDR3 spans 13 amino acids. DNA of the CDR3: TGCAGCGCCGAAGGGACAGGGGAGTACGAGCAGTACTTC. This gives the protein CSAEGTGEYEQYF.

Remarks on this clone: The junction and the germline gene differ at one end; a read error may be behind it. V and J are TRBV30 and TRBJ1-2, with 8 bases matching TRBD1. The CDR3 is 15 amino acids. Germline values: CDR1 GTSNPN, CDR2 SVGIG (reference sequence). In DNA form, the CDR3 reads TGTGCCTGGACCTACGGGACAGGAACAAACTATGGCTACCCCTTC. Translated: CAWTYGTGTNYGYPF.

The V call is TRBV2, the J call TRBJ1-2, with a possible D match to TRBD1 (5 bases). V shed 4 bases and J shed 6 bases, with 15 bases lying between them. CDR1 is SNHLY and CDR2 is FYNNEI in the germline V gene. This CDR3 is 14 amino acids long. CDR3 amino acids: CASSVQGNTDGYTF. The DNA for the CDR3 is TGTGCCAGCAGTGTGCAGGGTAACACGGATGGCTACACCTTC. Filled out from reference TRBV2 and TRBJ1-2, the complete variable domain reads EPEVTQTPSHQVTQMGQEVILRCVPISNHLYFYWYRQILGQKVEFLVSFYNNEISEKSEIFDDQFSVERPDGSNFTLKIRSTKLEDSAMYFCASSVQGNTDGYTFGSGTRLTVV.

The chain carries TRBV7-9 and TRBJ2-2, with a tentative D call TRBD1 (6 bases). Trimming removed 5 bases from V and 7 bases from J, with 14 bases in between. The V gene's germline CDR1 is SEHNR and CDR2 FQNEAQ (reference sequence). The CDR3 has 14 residues. The CDR3 spells CASSPLRGSGELFF. The CDR3 DNA reads as TGTGCCAGCAGCCCCCTTAGGGGGAGCGGGGAGCTGTTTTTT.

V is TRBV11-2 and J is TRBJ2-3; the match to TRBD2 covers 8 bases. With 5 bases clipped from V and 4 bases from J, the junction kept 5 bases outside the gene matches. CDR1 and CDR2 (germline): SGHAT, FQNNGV. The CDR3 is 14 amino acids. The CDR3 here is CASSPRLASDTQYF. For the CDR3, the DNA is TGTGCCAGCAGCCCCCGACTAGCGTCAGATACGCAGTATTTT.

This clone has just one count. The chain combines TRBV7-3 with TRBJ2-7; D may be TRBD2 (7 bases). The germline gives CDR1 SGHTA, CDR2 FQGTGA. With 5 bases removed from V and 7 bases from J, the gap between germline ends came to 24 bases. The CDR3 has 16 amino acids. CDR3 DNA sequence: TGTGCCAGCAGCCCCTCGGCTGGGGGGGCGCCGGGTGAGCAGTACTTC. Translated: CASSPSAGGAPGEQYF.

This clone was found once. The chain has TRBV27 and TRBJ1-2; weak D call: TRBD1 (6 bases). Germline V gene lookup returns CDR1 MNHEY and CDR2 SMNVEV (reference sequence). The CDR3 has 13 amino acids. V lost 2 bases and J lost 10, with 14 bases in between. Here the CDR3 reads CASSLQIQGLYTF. The CDR3, as DNA: TGTGCCAGCAGTTTACAAATACAGGGTCTCTACACCTTC.

The V call is TRBV28, the J call TRBJ2-7, with 8 bases aligning to TRBD2. The length of the CDR3 is 16 residues. The ends lost 5 bases at V and 1 base at J; junction bases unmatched: 10. Germline CDR1 is MDHEN and CDR2 is SYDVKM. The CDR3 spells CASSLQAGAGSYEQYF. The CDR3 DNA reads as TGTGCCAGCAGTCTCCAAGCGGGGGCGGGATCCTACGAGCAGTACTTC.

This clone has just one count. This chain joins TRBV7-9 and TRBJ1-4; 8 nucleotides align to TRBD1. Per the germline V gene, CDR1 is SEHNR and CDR2 is FQNEAQ (reference sequence). With V trimmed by 4 bases and J by 5 bases, 3 bases remained unmatched. CDR3 length: 14 amino acids. The CDR3 region is CASSSGQGNEKLFF. The CDR3 DNA follows: TGTGCCAGCAGCTCCGGACAGGGAAATGAAAAACTGTTTTTT.

Turning to this clone: Different DNA sequences within this sample yield the same CDR3. The V and J genes are TRBV7-2 and TRBJ2-7; D is perhaps TRBD1 (6 bases). The CDR3 has 13 amino acids. Trimming stripped 1 base from V and 3 bases from J, with 7 bases between. Germline V gene data show CDR1 as SGHTA and CDR2 as FQGNSA. CDR3 residues: CASSLGGGYEQYF. The DNA of the CDR3 is TGTGCCAGCAGCTTAGGAGGGGGCTACGAGCAGTACTTC. Together with reference TRBV7-2 and TRBJ2-7, the CDR3 gives the full variable domain: GAGVSQSPSNKVTEKGKDVELRCDPISGHTALYWYRQSLGQGLEFLIYFQGNSAPDKSGLPSDRFSAERTGGSVSTLTIQRTQQEDSAVYLCASSLGGGYEQYFGPGTRLTVT.

The J gene is TRBJ2-7, the V gene TRBV6-5; D is ambiguous. Per germline, CDR1 MNHEY and CDR2 SVGAGI. Trimming removed 4 bases from V and 1 base from J, with 11 bases in between. CDR3 length: 14 amino acids. This chain's CDR3 is CASSSAGESYEQYF. DNA of the CDR3: TGTGCCAGCAGTTCCGCCGGTGAGTCCTACGAGCAGTACTTC.